This T cell receptor (beta chain) was documented in a study of shared clonotypes between healthy human individuals. Study-wide results and caveats: It was observed that roughly 5% of naive CD4 clonotypes were shared across a few donors. A generally larger estimated richness was seen in naive subsets than in memory subsets.

On this clone itself: What it recognizes is unknown.

Trimming took 8 bases from V and 6 from J, leaving 16 bases between them. Germline CDR1 reads WSHSY; CDR2 reads SAAADI. The CDR3 spans 14 residues. Profiled with immunoSEQ multiplex PCR; TCRdb holds only in-frame clones, not every one. Among some 2.1 million clones, roughly 95% were seen once, and the ten largest hold around 1.8%. Naive CD8 cells comprised CD45RO-negative, CCR7-positively selected cells, excluding terminally differentiated effector memory CD45RA+ cells. Source material: naive CD8+ T cells from PBMCs. The source of this sequence is a man aged 18 to 35 in good health. Some clones in this sample may be carry-over from other donors' samples. This chain links TRBV10-2 with TRBJ1-4, with D possibly being TRBD1 (5 bases). The CDR3 is CASRRLGRDEKLFF. CDR3 nucleotides: TGCGCCAGCCGACGCTTGGGGCGGGATGAAAAACTGTTTTTT.